The sequence of this T cell receptor beta chain was determined in a study of T and B cells in COVID-19 patients (TCRdb year 2020). Notes on the research overall: Using TRB and IGH repertoire sequencing of peripheral blood, the study characterized adaptive immunity in COVID-19 patients who had active infection or had recovered. A recovered cohort comprised around 18 patients contributing under 25 samples, mostly after mild to moderate COVID-19 managed as outpatients. The recovered cohort had a median age of about 34 years, compared with approximately 67 years in the active-infection cohort. Critical illness requiring mechanical ventilation or ECMO was present in about 60% of the 20 patients in the active-infection cohort. Comorbidities linked to unfavorable COVID-19 outcome were present in about 90% of the 20 patients in the active-infection cohort. Over 8 million TCR sequences were analysed in a TCR and BCR sequence repository that covered 30 to 45 patients and fewer than 85 time points. A couple of patients were in both the active and recovered cohorts because samples existed from active disease and from after recovery. An age-matched reference group of around 42 healthy donors negative for COVID-19 antibodies served as the comparison for repertoire analyses. As many as 9 follow-up blood samples were taken per patient, and some of the samples covered different disease stages within the same individual.

TRB repertoires were amplified using roughly 220-550 ng of genomic DNA isolated from blood. This clonotype was picked up many times. Its antigen remains unidentified. Base qualities are not at hand, and no much larger clone is one base apart. Study-wide findings and limitations: Few blood samples were available from mildly ill patients while symptoms were present or from severe cases at early time points. A total of fewer than 2,500 TCR clusters were exclusive to the recovered cohort, and about 31 of those clusters were low-pGen clusters. In patients with COVID-19, the usage of TRBV/TRBJ genes was reported to be strongly skewed. In active COVID-19, TRB repertoires were highly clonal, while at recovery, diversity and richness increased above the levels seen in healthy donors. The cohort was considered too small for HLA contributions to COVID-19 susceptibility or severity to be assessed. Specific T cell subsets (CD4+/Treg/CD8+) and sorted SARS-CoV-2-responsive or tetramer+ T cells had not yet been sequenced, and these experiments were ongoing. Prospective validation of the reported TCR clusters was stated to be required before clinical use.

The trim is 1 base for V and 8 bases for J, with a gap of 9 bases between the germline ends. CDR1 and CDR2, per the germline V gene, are MNHNS and SASEGT. From the cysteine through the phenylalanine, the CDR3 covers 14 amino acids. The read is trimmed to its CDR3 DNA, 42 bases read in frame from base 1. Sequenced using an Illumina MiSeq. TRB rearrangements were amplified by multiplex PCR with BIOMED2 TRB-A/B primer pools. Two consecutive PCRs added Illumina-compatible adapters and 7-nucleotide sample barcodes to the amplicons. Phusion HS II polymerase was used for all library PCRs. Amplicons were purified from gel with the NucleoSpin Gel and PCR Clean-up kit, quantified on Qubit, and pooled at approximately 4.1 nM. The quality of the amplicon pool was checked on an Agilent 2100 Bioanalyzer prior to Illumina next-generation sequencing. For the original study's pipeline: TRB rearrangements were annotated with MiXCR 3.0.8 using the default MiXCR reference library. Non-productive reads and sequences with fewer than 2 reads were excluded, and each unique CDR3 nucleotide sequence counted as one clone. R 3.5.1 was used to calculate clonality, diversity, richness and V-J gene usage. GLIPH2 was used to cluster TCRs by CDR3 similarity, and OLGA was used to calculate generation probabilities. Only GLIPH2 clusters containing at least four unique TCR clonotypes present in at least three individuals were kept. TCRdb redid the processing of the public reads, applying fastp at Q25 and MiXCR, and retained in-frame beta chains. Rows with one shared CDR3 protein collapse into an entry with the most common genes and DNA. These V and J calls rely on TCRdb rather than the paper's analysis. The sample data list approximately 17,000 distinct CDR3 sequences, and roughly 28% of these were observed just once. Together, the top ten hold 4% to 5.5% of the sample.

The clonotype originates from a human donor who had recovered from COVID-19. The sequenced sample was blood. The V gene is TRBV6-1 and the J gene is TRBJ1-6; confidence is insufficient to name the D gene. The nucleotide sequence reads TGTGCCAGCAGTGAAGTGGGCAGGTATTCACCCCTCCACTTT. Translation gives CASSEVGRYSPLHF.